Shown below are 18 T cell receptor beta chains from a single sample sequenced in a study of blood T cells in healthy people across ages. Combining a sample-barcoded 5' primer with a J-beta primer mix, a second PCR ran for 7 to 11 cycles. MiXCR, run by TCRdb on the 5' RACE reads, gives a single entry per CDR3 protein. The sample includes about 1 million distinct CDR3 sequences, almost 25% of them seen just once. This sample also appeared in a second study, on T cells of mothers and their children.

The sample taken for sequencing was blood. The receptors stem from a girl under 10 years old in good health.

The rearrangement uses TRBV20-1 and TRBJ2-5, with a tentative D call TRBD1 (6 bases). The V gene's germline CDR1 is DFQATT and CDR2 SNEGSKA (reference sequence). This CDR3 spans 15 amino acids. V lost 0 bases to trimming and J lost 2 bases, with 13 bases between them. The CDR3 DNA reads TGCAGTGCTAGAGATCTATGGACAGTTCAAGAGACCCAGTACTTC. It codes for CSARDLWTVQETQYF.

This clonotype was seen a handful of times. This chain joins TRBV4-3 and TRBJ2-7; possible D gene TRBD2, 5 bases. CDR1 and CDR2 from the germline V gene are LGHNA and YSLEER. Trimming shortened V by 0 bases and J by 4 bases, and 13 bases separated the two germline ends. The CDR3 consists of 15 residues. This CDR3 reads CASSQEVEGLYEQYF. The DNA of the CDR3 is TGCGCCAGCAGCCAAGAAGTCGAGGGATTGTACGAGCAGTACTTC.

This clonotype has only a few counts. The CDR3 spells CASSPFGAGPQETQYF. In nucleotides, the CDR3 is TGTGCCAGCAGCCCGTTCGGGGCGGGGCCCCAAGAGACCCAGTACTTC. The gene calls are TRBV5-6 and TRBJ2-5; a weak D match, TRBD2 (6 bases). Germline V CDR1 and CDR2: SGHDT, YYEEEE. The V gene lost 4 bases and the J gene lost 1 base, with 17 bases spanning the gap. This CDR3 spans 16 amino acids. Variable domain in full (rest from reference TRBV5-6 and TRBJ2-5): DAGVTQSPTHLIKTRGQQVTLRCSPKSGHDTVSWYQQALGQGPQFIFQYYEEEERQRGNFPDRFSGHQFPNYSSELNVNALLLGDSALYLCASSPFGAGPQETQYFGPGTRLLVL.

The chain uses TRBV7-9 and TRBJ2-7, with D perhaps TRBD2 (6 bases). Per germline, CDR1 SEHNR and CDR2 FQNEAQ (reference sequence). This CDR3 is 12 amino acids long. The V end was cut by 4 bases, the J end by 6 bases, with 10 bases between. The CDR3 loop reads CASSSPGSEQYF. Here the CDR3 DNA reads TGTGCCAGCAGCTCGCCCGGGAGCGAGCAGTACTTC.

J is TRBJ2-7 and V is TRBV4-1; 8 bases map to TRBD1. CDR1 and CDR2 (germline): MGHRA, YSYEKL. The V segment lost 3 bases and the J segment 8 bases; nucleotides outside the gene matches: 6. The CDR3 spans 13 residues. The CDR3 region is CASSHPGQEKQYF. The CDR3 DNA reads as TGCGCCAGCAGCCACCCGGGACAGGAAAAGCAGTACTTC.

This clonotype was observed a handful of times. The chain uses TRBV24-1 and TRBJ2-3; D remains unclear. Germline V gene lookup returns CDR1 KGHDR and CDR2 SFDVKD. Trimming shortened V by 4 bases and J by 1 base, and 5 bases separated the two germline ends. This CDR3 contains 13 residues. CDR3 loop: CATSETGTDTQYF. The CDR3 DNA sequence: TGTGCCACCAGTGAAACAGGCACAGATACGCAGTATTTT.

This clonotype was seen more than once but under ten times. The chain has TRBV15 and TRBJ1-4; TRBD1 aligns across 8 bases. CDR3 length equals 16 residues. Germline assignment: CDR1 LNHNV and CDR2 YYDKDF (reference sequence). V was pared by 1 base and J by 7 bases, with 8 bases of the junction left unmatched. CDR3 region: CATSRGRQGFGEKLFF. The CDR3 region has the DNA TGTGCCACCAGCAGAGGTCGACAGGGGTTTGGTGAAAAACTGTTTTTT.

The table lists this clonotype with a count of one. CDR3 DNA sequence: TGTGCCACCAGTGATTCCTTTAGCGGAAGAACCTACAATGAGCAGTTCTTC. Protein sequence: CATSDSFSGRTYNEQFF. The V gene is TRBV24-1, the J gene TRBJ2-1; D is possibly TRBD2 (6 bases). Looked up from germline, CDR1 is KGHDR and CDR2 is SFDVKD. There are 17 residues in the CDR3. The V gene lost 2 bases and the J gene lost 2 bases, with 15 bases spanning the gap.

This clonotype occurred a few times. The chain couples TRBV20-1 to TRBJ1-6; the D is unclear. Trimming left V 0 bases short and J 0 bases short, with 3 bases between. Germline V lookup: CDR1 DFQATT, CDR2 SNEGSKA (reference sequence). The CDR3 length is 14 residues. CDR3: CSARESSYNSPLHF. The CDR3 DNA reads TGCAGTGCTAGAGAGAGCTCCTATAATTCACCCCTCCACTTT.

The chain employs TRBV12-3 or TRBV12-4 and TRBJ2-1; D is tentatively TRBD1 or TRBD2 (5 bases each). The CDR3 loop spans 18 amino acids. V dropped 7 bases and J dropped 6 bases, with 28 bases sitting between them. The CDR3: CASNSFGSVQGRGNEQFF. CDR3 sequence (DNA): TGTGCCAGCAACTCCTTCGGATCTGTGCAGGGTCGGGGCAATGAGCAGTTCTTC.

The chain joins TRBV5-1 to TRBJ2-1; 7 nucleotides line up with TRBD2. The CDR3 consists of 14 residues. Trimming at V came to 2 bases and at J to 10 bases, leaving 9 bases not matched to a gene. Germline CDR1 SGHRS, CDR2 YFSETQ. CDR3 sequence: CASSLTGRRWEQFF. The CDR3 region has the DNA TGCGCCAGCAGCTTAACCGGGAGGCGTTGGGAGCAGTTCTTC.

In regard to this clonotype: This may come from a read error, since a much larger clone is one base off. J is TRBJ1-4 and V is TRBV7-9, with 9 bases lining up with TRBD1. V lost 5 bases to trimming and J lost 5 bases; unmatched junction nucleotides: 3. The germline V gene encodes CDR1 SEHNR and CDR2 FQNEAQ (reference sequence). There are 14 residues in the CDR3. The CDR3 sequence: CASSADRGNEKLFF. As DNA, the CDR3 is TGTGCCAGCAGCGCTGACAGGGGGAATGAAAAACTGTTTTTT.

This clonotype was observed a handful of times. J is TRBJ2-1 and V is TRBV13; the D call may be TRBD1 or TRBD2 (5 bases each). CDR1 and CDR2 from the germline V gene are PRHDT and FYEKMQ (reference sequence). This CDR3 is 12 amino acids long. V lost 1 base, J lost 12 bases, and 10 bases lay in between. The CDR3 DNA is TGTGCCAGCAGCTTAGTTCGGGACGGGCAGTTCTTC. This encodes CASSLVRDGQFF.

This clonotype occurred a few times. The V and J genes are TRBV13 and TRBJ2-1; the match to TRBD2 covers 11 bases. The CDR3 is made up of 18 amino acids. The V segment lost 5 bases and the J segment 0 bases; nucleotides outside the gene matches: 9. CDR1 is PRHDT, CDR2 FYEKMQ, per germline (reference sequence). In nucleotides, the CDR3 is TGTGCCAGCAGCCAGGGGCTAGCGGGAGGTAGCTCCTACAATGAGCAGTTCTTC. It translates to CASSQGLAGGSSYNEQFF. Looking up the rest from reference TRBV13 and TRBJ2-1 gives the full variable domain: AAGVIQSPRHLIKEKRETATLKCYPIPRHDTVYWYQQGPGQDPQFLISFYEKMQSDKGSIPDRFSAQQFSDYHSELNMSSLELGDSALYFCASSQGLAGGSSYNEQFFGPGTRLTVL.

CDR3 DNA: TGCAGTGCTACGGCGCGGGGGGCCCCTTTAGATGAGCAGTTCTTC. This sequence encodes CSATARGAPLDEQFF. The V call is TRBV20-1, the J call TRBJ2-1, with 8 bases lining up with TRBD2. This CDR3 contains 15 residues. V was pared by 4 bases and J by 8 bases, with 13 bases of the junction left unmatched. Germline assignment: CDR1 DFQATT and CDR2 SNEGSKA (reference sequence).

CDR3 in amino acids: CAITDLTGGSAFF. The CDR3 nucleotides are TGTGCCATCACCGATTTAACAGGGGGCTCGGCTTTCTTT. The rearrangement uses TRBV10-3 and TRBJ1-1; 9 bases are a match to TRBD1. V gave up 7 bases and J gave up 11 bases; unmatched junction bases: 11. The CDR3 is 13 residues long. The germline CDR1 and CDR2 sequences are ENHRY and SYGVKD.

The chain has TRBV11-2 and TRBJ2-5, with TRBD1 as a possible D gene (6 bases). The DNA matches TRBJ2-1 better at its end, which makes the J call doubtful. The germline gives CDR1 SGHAT, CDR2 FQNNGV. This CDR3 region has 18 residues. The CDR3 DNA reads TGTGCCAGCAGCTTCGTTATGCCTGGACAGCCGTTTGGTGATGAGCAGTTCTTC. Translating gives CASSFVMPGQPFGDEQFF.

This clonotype occurred a few times. The rearrangement uses TRBV28 and TRBJ1-2, with D perhaps TRBD1 (5 bases). The V and J ends lost 6 bases and 8 bases respectively, with 13 bases between them. Germline V lookup: CDR1 MDHEN, CDR2 SYDVKM. The CDR3 totals 12 residues. The CDR3 region is CASRSSGYGYTF. In DNA form, the CDR3 reads TGTGCCAGCAGGTCCTCAGGGTACGGCTACACCTTC.